A single T cell receptor beta chain is shown here with its context. Its target is unknown. A junction end diverges from the germline sequence, so it may reflect a read error. The entry originates in a study of type 1 regulatory T cells. The overall study: This in vitro CD4 product, T-allo10, is enriched for Tr1 cells and alloantigen-specific. Study results and limitations: Type 1 regulatory T cells had a more restricted TCR repertoire than non-type 1 regulatory T cells.

The CDR3 length is 15 residues. Germline lookup yields CDR1 SGHRS and CDR2 YFSETQ. TCRdb used MiXCR to reprocess the reads, holding one entry per CDR3 protein. The sample holds over 6,000 distinct CDR3 sequences, around a third seen once. This chain connects TRBV5-1 to TRBJ2-7; TRBD2 matches at 10 bases. The TCR comes from a human donor in good health. The sample consisted of cultured type 1 regulatory T (Tr1) cells, either the whole culture or a sorted fraction (not recorded which). The CDR3 nucleotides read TGCGTCAGCAGCGAGCTAGCGGGAGTCTCCTACGAGCAGTACTTC. The encoded protein is CVSSELAGVSYEQYF.